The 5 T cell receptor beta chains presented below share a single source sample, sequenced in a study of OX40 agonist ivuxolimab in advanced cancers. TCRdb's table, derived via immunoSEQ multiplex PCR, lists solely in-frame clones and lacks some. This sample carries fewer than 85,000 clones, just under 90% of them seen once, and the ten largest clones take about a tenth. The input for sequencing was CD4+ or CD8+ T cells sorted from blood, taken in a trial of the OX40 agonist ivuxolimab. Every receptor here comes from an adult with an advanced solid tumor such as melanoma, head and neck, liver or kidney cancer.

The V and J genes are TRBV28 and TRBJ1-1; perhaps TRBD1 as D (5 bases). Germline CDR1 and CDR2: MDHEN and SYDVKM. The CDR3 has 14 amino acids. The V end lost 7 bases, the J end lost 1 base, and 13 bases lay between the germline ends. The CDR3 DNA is TGTGCCAGCAATCAGCGAGGGGCGAACACTGAAGCTTTCTTT. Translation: CASNQRGANTEAFF. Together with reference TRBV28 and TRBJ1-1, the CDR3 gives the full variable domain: DVKVTQSSRYLVKRTGEKVFLECVQDMDHENMFWYRQDPGLGLRLIYFSYDVKMKEKGDIPEGYSVSREKKERFSLILESASTNQTSMYLCASNQRGANTEAFFGQGTRLTVV.

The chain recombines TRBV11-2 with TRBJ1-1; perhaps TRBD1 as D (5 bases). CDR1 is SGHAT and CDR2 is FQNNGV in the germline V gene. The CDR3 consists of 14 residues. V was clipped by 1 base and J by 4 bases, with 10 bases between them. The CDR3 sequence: CASSLVGGSTEAFF. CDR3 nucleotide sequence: TGTGCCAGCAGCTTAGTTGGGGGGAGCACTGAAGCTTTCTTT. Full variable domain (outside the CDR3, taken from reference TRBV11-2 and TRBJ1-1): EAGVAQSPRYKIIEKRQSVAFWCNPISGHATLYWYQQILGQGPKLLIQFQNNGVVDDSQLPKDRFSAERLKGVDSTLKIQPAKLEDSAVYLCASSLVGGSTEAFFGQGTRLTVV.

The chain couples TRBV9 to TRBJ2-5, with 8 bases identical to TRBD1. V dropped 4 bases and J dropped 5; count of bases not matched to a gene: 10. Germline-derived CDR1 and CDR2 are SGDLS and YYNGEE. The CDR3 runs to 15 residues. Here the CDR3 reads CASSPEGQEGETQYF. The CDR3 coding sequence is TGTGCCAGCAGCCCGGAGGGACAGGAAGGGGAGACCCAGTACTTC.

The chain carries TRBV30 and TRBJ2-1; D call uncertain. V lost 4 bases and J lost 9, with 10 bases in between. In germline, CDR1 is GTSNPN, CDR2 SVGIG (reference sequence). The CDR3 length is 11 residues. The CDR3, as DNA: TGTGCCTGGACACCTACTGGTGAGCAGTTCTTC. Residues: CAWTPTGEQFF. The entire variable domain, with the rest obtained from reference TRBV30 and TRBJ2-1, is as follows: SQTIHQWPATLVQPVGSPLSLECTVEGTSNPNLYWYRQAAGRGLQLLFYSVGIGQISSEVPQNLSASRPQDRQFILSSKKLLLSDSGFYLCAWTPTGEQFFGPGTRLTVL.

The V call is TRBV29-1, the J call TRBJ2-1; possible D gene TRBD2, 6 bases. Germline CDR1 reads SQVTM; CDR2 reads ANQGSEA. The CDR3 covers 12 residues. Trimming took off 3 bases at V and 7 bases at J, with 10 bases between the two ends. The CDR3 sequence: CSVEGRGNEQFF. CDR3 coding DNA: TGCAGCGTTGAGGGACGGGGGAATGAGCAGTTCTTC.